This entry describes one TCR beta chain. Its antigen is as yet unknown. This sample stems from a study of human T cells and chemical hapten exposure. General observations from the study: With DPC sensitization, TCRs exceeding 1 in 1000 frequency showed no change.

The study used a library that attached unique molecular identifiers to individual cDNA molecules. From the RACE reads, TCRdb called clonotypes with MiXCR, one entry per CDR3 protein. The table records approximately 33,000 distinct CDR3 sequences, around 7.4% of them present only once. As to time point: healthy volunteer bleed at 2 weeks. Extraction yielded total RNA from whole blood (unfractionated). Sequencing used whole blood. The TCR was taken from a human donor in good health. Some clones in this sample may be carry-over from other donors' samples.

CDR3 residues: CASSFGTGSQGANVLTF. The DNA for the CDR3 is TGTGCCAGCAGTTTCGGGACAGGGTCACAGGGGGCCAACGTCCTGACTTTC. The V call is TRBV12-3 or TRBV12-4, the J call TRBJ2-6; 9 positions agree with TRBD1. Trimming cost V 3 bases and J 4 bases; bases outside gene matches: 7. CDR3 length: 17 amino acids.